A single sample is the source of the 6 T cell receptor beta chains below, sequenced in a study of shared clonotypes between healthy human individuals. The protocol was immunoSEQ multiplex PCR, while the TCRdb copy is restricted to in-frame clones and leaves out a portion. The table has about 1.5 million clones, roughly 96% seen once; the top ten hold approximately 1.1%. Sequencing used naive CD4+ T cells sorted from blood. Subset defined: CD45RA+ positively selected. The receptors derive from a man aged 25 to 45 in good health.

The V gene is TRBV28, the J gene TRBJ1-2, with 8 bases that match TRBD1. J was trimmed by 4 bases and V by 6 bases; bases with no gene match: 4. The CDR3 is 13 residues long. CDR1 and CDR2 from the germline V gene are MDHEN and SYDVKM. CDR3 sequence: CASSRDRPYGYTF. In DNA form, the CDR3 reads TGTGCCAGCAGCCGGGACAGGCCCTATGGCTACACCTTC.

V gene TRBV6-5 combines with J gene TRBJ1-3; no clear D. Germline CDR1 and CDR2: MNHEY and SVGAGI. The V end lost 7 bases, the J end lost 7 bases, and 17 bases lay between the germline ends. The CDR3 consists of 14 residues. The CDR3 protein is CASTLTVSTNTIYF. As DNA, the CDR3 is TGTGCCAGCACCCTTACCGTCTCGACCAACACCATATATTTT.

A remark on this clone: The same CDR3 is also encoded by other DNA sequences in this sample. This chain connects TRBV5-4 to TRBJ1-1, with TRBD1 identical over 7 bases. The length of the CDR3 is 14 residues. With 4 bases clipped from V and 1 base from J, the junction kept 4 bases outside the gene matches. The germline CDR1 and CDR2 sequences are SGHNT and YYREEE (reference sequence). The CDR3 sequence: CASSPGQANTEAFF. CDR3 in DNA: TGTGCCAGCAGCCCCGGACAGGCGAACACTGAAGCTTTCTTT.

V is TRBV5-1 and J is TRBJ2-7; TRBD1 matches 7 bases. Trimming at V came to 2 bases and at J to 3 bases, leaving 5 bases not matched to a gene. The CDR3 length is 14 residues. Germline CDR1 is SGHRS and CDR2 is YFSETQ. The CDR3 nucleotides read TGCGCCAGCAGCTTAGAAGGGGGCAACTACGAGCAGTACTTC. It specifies CASSLEGGNYEQYF.

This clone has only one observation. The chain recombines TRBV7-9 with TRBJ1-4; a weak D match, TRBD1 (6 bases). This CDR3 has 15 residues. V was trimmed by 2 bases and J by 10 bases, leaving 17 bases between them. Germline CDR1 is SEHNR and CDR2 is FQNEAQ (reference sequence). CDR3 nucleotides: TGTGCCAGCAGCTTAACCGCAGGGGCCTCGGGAAAACTGTTTTTT. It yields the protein CASSLTAGASGKLFF.

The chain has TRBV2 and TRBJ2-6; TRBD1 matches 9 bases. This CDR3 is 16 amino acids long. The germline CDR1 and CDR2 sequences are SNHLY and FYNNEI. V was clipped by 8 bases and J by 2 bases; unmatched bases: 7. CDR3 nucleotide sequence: TGTGCCAGCGGGGGACAGGGAGCTCCTGGGGCCAACGTCCTGACTTTC. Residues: CASGGQGAPGANVLTF. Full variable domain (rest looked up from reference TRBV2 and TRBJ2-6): EPEVTQTPSHQVTQMGQEVILRCVPISNHLYFYWYRQILGQKVEFLVSFYNNEISEKSEIFDDQFSVERPDGSNFTLKIRSTKLEDSAMYFCASGGQGAPGANVLTFGAGSRLTVL.